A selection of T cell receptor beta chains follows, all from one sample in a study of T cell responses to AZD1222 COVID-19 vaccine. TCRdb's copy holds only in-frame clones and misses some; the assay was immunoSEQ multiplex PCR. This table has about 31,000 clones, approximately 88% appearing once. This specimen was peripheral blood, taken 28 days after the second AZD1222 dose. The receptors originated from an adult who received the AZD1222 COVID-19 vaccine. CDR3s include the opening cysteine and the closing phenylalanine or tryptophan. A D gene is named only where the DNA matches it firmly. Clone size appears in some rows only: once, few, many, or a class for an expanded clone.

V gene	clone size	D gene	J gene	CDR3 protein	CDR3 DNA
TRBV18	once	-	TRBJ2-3	CASSQTLTDTQYF	TGTGCCAGCTCACAAACCCTCACAGATACGCAGTATTTT
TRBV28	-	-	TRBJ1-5	CASTLRRGSHQPQHF	TGTGCCAGCACCTTGAGGAGGGGGAGTCATCAGCCCCAGCATTTT
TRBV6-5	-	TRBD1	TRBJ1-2	CASRSGGFDYGYTF	TGTGCCAGCAGGTCAGGGGGCTTCGACTATGGCTACACCTTC
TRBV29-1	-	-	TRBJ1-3	CSVERGGGNTIYF	TGCAGCGTTGAGAGAGGCGGTGGAAACACCATATATTTT
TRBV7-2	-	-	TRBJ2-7	CASTRRQGFSEQYF	TGTGCCAGCACCCGGAGGCAGGGTTTTAGCGAGCAGTACTTC
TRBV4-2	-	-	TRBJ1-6	CASSQRQGLGGVSNSPLHF	TGTGCCAGCAGCCAAAGGCAGGGGCTAGGGGGAGTCAGCAATTCACCCCTCCACTTT
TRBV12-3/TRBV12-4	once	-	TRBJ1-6	CASRVGNFGPLHF	TGTGCCAGCAGGGTTGGTAATTTCGGTCCCCTCCACTTT
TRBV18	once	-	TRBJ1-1	CASSPPTGQNTEAFF	TGTGCCAGCTCACCACCGACAGGTCAGAACACTGAAGCTTTCTTT
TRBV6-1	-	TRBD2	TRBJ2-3	CASSDGIGLGTDTQYF	TGTGCCAGCAGTGACGGAATAGGACTAGGCACAGATACGCAGTATTTT
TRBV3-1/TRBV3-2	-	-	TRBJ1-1	CASSQGIGTEAFF	TGTGCCAGCAGCCAAGGGATTGGAACTGAAGCTTTCTTT
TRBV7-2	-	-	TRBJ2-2	CASSLVRTGELFF	TGTGCCAGCAGTTTGGTGCGCACCGGGGAGCTGTTTTTT
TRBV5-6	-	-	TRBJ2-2	CASSLVQGDTGELFF	TGTGCCAGCAGCTTGGTTCAGGGAGACACCGGGGAGCTGTTTTTT
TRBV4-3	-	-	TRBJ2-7	CASSQGDGVHEQYF	TGCGCCAGCAGCCAGGGGGACGGGGTCCACGAGCAGTACTTC
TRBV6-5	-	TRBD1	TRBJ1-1	CASSSQGADTEAFF	TGTGCCAGCAGTTCACAGGGGGCAGACACTGAAGCTTTCTTT
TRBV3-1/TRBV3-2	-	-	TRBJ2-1	CASSQPSVEQFF	TGTGCCAGCAGCCAACCTTCGGTGGAGCAGTTCTTC
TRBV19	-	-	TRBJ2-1	CASSIFSGAYNEQFF	TGTGCCAGTAGTATATTTTCCGGGGCCTACAATGAGCAGTTCTTC
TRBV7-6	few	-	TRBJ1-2	CASSLAPGIIYGYTF	TGTGCCAGCAGCTTGGCCCCCGGGATAATCTATGGCTACACCTTC
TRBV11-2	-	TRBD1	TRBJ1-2	CANGGEGAETTNYGYTF	TGTGCCAACGGCGGCGAGGGGGCGGAAACCACTAACTATGGCTACACCTTC
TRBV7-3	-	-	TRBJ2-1	CASSLRYNEQFF	TGTGCCAGCAGCTTAAGGTACAATGAGCAGTTCTTC
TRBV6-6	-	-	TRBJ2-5	CASSSAGKETQYF	TGTGCCAGCAGTTCCGCCGGGAAAGAGACCCAGTACTTC
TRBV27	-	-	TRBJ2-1	CASSLQGRGYNEQFF	TGTGCCAGCAGTTTACAGGGAAGGGGCTACAATGAGCAGTTCTTC
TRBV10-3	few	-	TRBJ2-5	CAISESKIVQETQYF	TGTGCCATCAGTGAGTCGAAAATAGTCCAAGAGACCCAGTACTTC
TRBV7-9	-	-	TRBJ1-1	CASSLWENTEAFF	TGTGCCAGCAGCTTGTGGGAGAACACTGAAGCTTTCTTT
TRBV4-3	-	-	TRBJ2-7	CASSQIQTGSYEQYF	TGCGCCAGCAGCCAAATCCAGACTGGCTCCTACGAGCAGTACTTC
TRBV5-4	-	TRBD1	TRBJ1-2	CASSSPGQGAYGYTF	TGTGCCAGCAGCTCTCCGGGACAGGGGGCTTATGGCTACACCTTC
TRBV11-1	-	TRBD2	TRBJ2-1	CASSLGSSGGYEQFF	TGTGCCAGCAGCTTAGGTTCTAGCGGGGGCTATGAGCAGTTCTTC
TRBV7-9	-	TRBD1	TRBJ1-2	CASSKQGQGGPGYTF	TGTGCCAGCAGCAAACAGGGACAGGGGGGTCCTGGCTACACCTTC
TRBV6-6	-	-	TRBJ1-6	CASSPGRDSPLHF	TGTGCCAGCAGCCCCGGTCGTGATTCACCCCTCCACTTT
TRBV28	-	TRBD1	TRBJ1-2	CASRAPDRVNYGYTF	TGTGCCAGCAGAGCACCGGACAGGGTTAACTATGGCTACACCTTC
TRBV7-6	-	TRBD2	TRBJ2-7	CASCPVSGGDYEQYF	TGTGCCAGCTGCCCAGTTAGCGGGGGGGACTACGAGCAGTACTTC
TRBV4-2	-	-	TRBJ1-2	CASSLSGQAYGYTF	TGTGCCAGCAGCCTATCGGGCCAGGCCTATGGCTACACCTTC
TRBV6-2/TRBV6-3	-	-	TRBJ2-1	CASSSFSLARMTYNEQFF	TGTGCCAGCAGTTCCTTCTCCCTAGCGAGGATGACCTACAATGAGCAGTTCTTC
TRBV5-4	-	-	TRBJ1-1	CASSLARSNTEAFF	TGTGCCAGCAGCTTGGCTCGGTCGAACACTGAAGCTTTCTTT
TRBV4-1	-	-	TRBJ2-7	CASSQDRERGYEQYF	TGCGCCAGCAGCCAAGATCGAGAGAGGGGCTACGAGCAGTACTTC
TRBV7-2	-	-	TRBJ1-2	CASRPTGFYGYTF	TGTGCCAGCAGGCCGACAGGATTCTATGGCTACACCTTC
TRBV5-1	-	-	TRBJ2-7	CASSSQGSYEQYF	TGCGCCAGCAGCTCACAGGGATCCTACGAGCAGTACTTC
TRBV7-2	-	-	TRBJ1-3	CASKNRGGNTIYF	TGTGCCAGCAAAAACAGAGGCGGGAACACCATATATTTT
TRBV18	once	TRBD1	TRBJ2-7	CASSPGTGGEQYF	TGTGCCAGCTCACCAGGGACAGGGGGCGAGCAGTACTTC
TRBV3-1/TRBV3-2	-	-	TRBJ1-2	CASSLGSNYGYTF	TGTGCCAGCAGCCTAGGCAGCAACTATGGCTACACCTTC
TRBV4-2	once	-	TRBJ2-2	CASSRRGGGTGELFF	TGTGCCAGCAGCCGGAGGGGAGGGGGCACCGGGGAGCTGTTTTTT
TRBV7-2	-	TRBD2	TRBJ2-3	CAGGVGGADTQYF	TGTGCCGGGGGGGTTGGAGGGGCAGATACGCAGTATTTT
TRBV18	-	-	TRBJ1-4	CASSPLQGANEKLFF	TGTGCCAGCTCACCCCTACAGGGAGCTAATGAAAAACTGTTTTTT
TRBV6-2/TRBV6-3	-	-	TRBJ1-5	CASSYGTAYSNQPQHF	TGTGCCAGCAGTTACGGGACGGCTTATAGCAATCAGCCCCAGCATTTT
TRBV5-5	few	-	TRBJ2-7	CASSLRLSGGDYEQYF	TGTGCCAGCAGCTTACGGCTATCCGGGGGAGATTACGAGCAGTACTTC
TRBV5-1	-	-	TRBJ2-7	CASSLERGGYEQYF	TGCGCCAGCAGCTTGGAAAGGGGGGGATACGAGCAGTACTTC
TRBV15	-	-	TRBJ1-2	CATSFTGGKSGYTF	TGTGCCACCAGCTTCACCGGAGGGAAGTCTGGCTACACCTTC
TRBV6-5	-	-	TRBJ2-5	CASTGQGARETQYF	TGTGCCAGCACGGGTCAAGGAGCGCGAGAGACCCAGTACTTC
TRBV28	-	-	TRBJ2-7	CASSRTTGAYEQYF	TGTGCCAGCAGCCGAACTACCGGAGCCTACGAGCAGTACTTC
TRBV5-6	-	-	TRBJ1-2	CASSSGVYGYTF	TGTGCCAGCAGCTCCGGAGTCTATGGCTACACCTTC